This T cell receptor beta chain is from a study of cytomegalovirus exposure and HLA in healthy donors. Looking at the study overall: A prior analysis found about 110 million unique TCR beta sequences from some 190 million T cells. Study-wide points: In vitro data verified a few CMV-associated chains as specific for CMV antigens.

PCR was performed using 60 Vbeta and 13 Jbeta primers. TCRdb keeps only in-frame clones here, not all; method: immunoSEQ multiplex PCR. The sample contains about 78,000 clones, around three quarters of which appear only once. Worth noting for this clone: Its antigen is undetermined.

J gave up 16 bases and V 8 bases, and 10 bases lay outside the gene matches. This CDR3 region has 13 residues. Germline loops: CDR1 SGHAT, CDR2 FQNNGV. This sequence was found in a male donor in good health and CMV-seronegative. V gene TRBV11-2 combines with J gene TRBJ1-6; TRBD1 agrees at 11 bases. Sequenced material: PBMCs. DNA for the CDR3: TGTGCCAGCGGTTCGGACAGGGGGCAAGAGCTCCACTTT. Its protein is CASGSDRGQELHF.